This T cell receptor (beta chain) originates from a study of regulatory T cells in long-lasting Graves disease. General observations from the study: TCR diversity in persistent Graves' patients was below that of newly diagnosed ones. Between persistent patients, around 2,900 public clonotypes were shared, exceeding the approximately 870 shared between new patients.

Time point given: newly diagnosed GD, antithyroid drugs for less than 3 months. The TCR library was made from RNA that had been extracted from PBMCs in TRIzol. The germline gives CDR1 MDHEN, CDR2 SYDVKM. This CDR3 is built from 15 residues. Trimming stripped 7 bases from V and 2 bases from J, with 14 bases between. This clonotype was seen a handful of times. What it recognizes is unknown. The authors built TCR beta libraries using iRepertoire HTBI primers and Arm-PCR of CDR3 regions. TCRdb itself ran the multiplex PCR reads through MiXCR, one entry per CDR3 protein. The sample includes 400,000 to 500,000 distinct CDR3 sequences, less than 15% of them seen just once. These same data were also listed under a study on T cells in Graves' hyperthyroidism and ophthalmopathy. That work states: Onset of ophthalmopathy came a median roughly 6 months after the model predicted it.

The rearrangement joins TRBV28 to TRBJ2-2, with a weak D call TRBD1 (5 bases). The starting material was peripheral blood mononuclear cells (PBMCs), obtained at new diagnosis, from a patient treated with antithyroid drugs. This receptor was identified in a woman in her 50s with Graves disease. The CDR3 region is CASNRGAPNTGELFF. DNA for the CDR3: TGTGCCAGCAATCGTGGGGCCCCAAACACCGGGGAGCTGTTTTTT.